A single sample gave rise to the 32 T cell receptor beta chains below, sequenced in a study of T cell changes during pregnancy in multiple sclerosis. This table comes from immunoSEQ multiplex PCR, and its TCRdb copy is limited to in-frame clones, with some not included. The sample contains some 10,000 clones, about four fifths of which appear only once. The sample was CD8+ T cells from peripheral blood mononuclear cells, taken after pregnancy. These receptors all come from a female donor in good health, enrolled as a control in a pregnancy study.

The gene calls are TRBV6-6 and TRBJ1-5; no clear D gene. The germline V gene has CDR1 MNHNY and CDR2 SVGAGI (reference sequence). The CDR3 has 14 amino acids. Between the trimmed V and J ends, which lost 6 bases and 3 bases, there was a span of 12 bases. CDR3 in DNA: TGTGCCAGCAGCAGACCCGGAGTCAATCAGCCCCAGCATTTT. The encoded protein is CASSRPGVNQPQHF.

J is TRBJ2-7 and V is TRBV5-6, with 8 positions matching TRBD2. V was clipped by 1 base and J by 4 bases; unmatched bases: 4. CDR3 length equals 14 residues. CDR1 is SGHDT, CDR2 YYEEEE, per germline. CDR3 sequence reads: CASSLTGLAYEQYF. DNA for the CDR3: TGTGCCAGCAGCTTGACTGGACTAGCATACGAGCAGTACTTC.

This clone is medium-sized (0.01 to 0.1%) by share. CDR3 in amino acids: CASSSPGTLNTEAFF. CDR3 sequence (DNA): TGTGCCAGTAGTTCCCCCGGGACATTGAACACTGAAGCTTTCTTT. The gene calls are TRBV19 and TRBJ1-1; D is possibly TRBD1 (6 bases). Germline V gene sequence: CDR1 LNHDA, CDR2 SQIVND (reference sequence). The CDR3 extends over 15 amino acids. V gave up 5 bases and J gave up 0 bases, with 13 bases separating them. Drawing the rest from reference TRBV19 and TRBJ1-1, the complete variable domain is DGGITQSPKYLFRKEGQNVTLSCEQNLNHDAMYWYRQDPGQGLRLIYYSQIVNDFQKGDIAEGYSVSREKKESFPLTVTSAQKNPTAFYLCASSSPGTLNTEAFFGQGTRLTVV.

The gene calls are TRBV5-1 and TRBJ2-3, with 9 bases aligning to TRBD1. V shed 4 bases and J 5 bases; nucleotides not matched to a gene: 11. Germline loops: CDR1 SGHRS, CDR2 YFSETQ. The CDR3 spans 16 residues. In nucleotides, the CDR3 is TGCGCCAGCAGCCAATACGCCGGGACAGGGAGAGATACGCAGTATTTT. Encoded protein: CASSQYAGTGRDTQYF.

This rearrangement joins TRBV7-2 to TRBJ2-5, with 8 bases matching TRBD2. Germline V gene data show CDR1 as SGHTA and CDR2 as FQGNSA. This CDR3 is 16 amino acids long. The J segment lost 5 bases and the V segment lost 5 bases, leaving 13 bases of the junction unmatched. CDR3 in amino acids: CASSNLAGPTRETQYF. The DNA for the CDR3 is TGTGCCAGCAGCAATTTAGCGGGGCCAACTAGGGAGACCCAGTACTTC.

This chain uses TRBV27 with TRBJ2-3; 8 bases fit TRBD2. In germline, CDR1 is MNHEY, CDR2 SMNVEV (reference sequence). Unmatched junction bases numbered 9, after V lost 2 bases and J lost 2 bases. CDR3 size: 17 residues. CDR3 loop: CASSLGVLAGYTDTQYF. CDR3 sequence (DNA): TGTGCCAGCAGTTTAGGAGTCTTAGCGGGATACACAGATACGCAGTATTTT.

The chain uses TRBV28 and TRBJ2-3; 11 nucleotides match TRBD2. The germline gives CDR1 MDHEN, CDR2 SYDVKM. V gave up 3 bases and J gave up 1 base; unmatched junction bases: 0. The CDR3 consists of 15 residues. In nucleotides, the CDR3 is TGTGCCAGCAGTTTGGGACTAGCGGGCACAGATACGCAGTATTTT. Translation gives CASSLGLAGTDTQYF.

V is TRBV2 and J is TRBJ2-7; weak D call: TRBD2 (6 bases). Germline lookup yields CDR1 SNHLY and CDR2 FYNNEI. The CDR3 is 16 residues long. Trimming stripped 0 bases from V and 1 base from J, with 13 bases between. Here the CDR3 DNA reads TGTGCCAGCAGTGAAGCGGGGGGTTGGGGGTCCTACGAGCAGTACTTC. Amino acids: CASSEAGGWGSYEQYF.

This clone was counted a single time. CDR3: CASSEGTNSYEQYF. DNA of the CDR3: TGTGCCAGCAGTGAGGGGACTAACTCCTACGAGCAGTACTTC. The V and J genes are TRBV6-4 and TRBJ2-5, with 7 bases aligning to TRBD2. The J call may be incorrect, as the DNA end agrees better with TRBJ2-7. CDR3 size: 14 residues. Per germline, CDR1 MRHNA and CDR2 SNTAGT.

The CDR3 nucleotides are TGTGCCAGCAGTGTCAACCCGGGACAGGGGAAGGAGACCCAGTACTTC. Its translation is CASSVNPGQGKETQYF. This chain joins TRBV6-4 and TRBJ2-5; the match to TRBD1 covers 10 bases. CDR1 is MRHNA, CDR2 SNTAGT, per germline. After removal of 4 bases from V and 5 bases from J, the junction contained 10 bases not matched to a gene. The CDR3 consists of 16 residues.

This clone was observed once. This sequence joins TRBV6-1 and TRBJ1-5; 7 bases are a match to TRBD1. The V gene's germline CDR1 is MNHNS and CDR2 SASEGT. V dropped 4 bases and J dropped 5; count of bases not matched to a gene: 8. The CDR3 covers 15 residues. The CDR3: CASSVGTVLHQPQHF. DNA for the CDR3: TGTGCCAGCAGTGTAGGGACAGTCCTCCATCAGCCCCAGCATTTT.

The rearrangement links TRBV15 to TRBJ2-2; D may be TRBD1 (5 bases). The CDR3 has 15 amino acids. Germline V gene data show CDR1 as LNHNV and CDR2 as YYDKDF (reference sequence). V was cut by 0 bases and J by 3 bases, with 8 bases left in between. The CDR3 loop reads CATSRDRDYTGELFF. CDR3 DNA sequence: TGTGCCACCAGCAGAGACAGGGATTACACCGGGGAGCTGTTTTTT. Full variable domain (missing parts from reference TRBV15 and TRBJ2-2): DAMVIQNPRYQVTQFGKPVTLSCSQTLNHNVMYWYQQKSSQAPKLLFHYYDKDFNNEADTPDNFQSRRPNTSFCFLDIRSPGLGDTAMYLCATSRDRDYTGELFFGEGSRLTVL.

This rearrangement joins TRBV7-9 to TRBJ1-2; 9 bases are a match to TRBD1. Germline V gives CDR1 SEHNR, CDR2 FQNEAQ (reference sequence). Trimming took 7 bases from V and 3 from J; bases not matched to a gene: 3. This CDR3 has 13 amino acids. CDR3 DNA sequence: TGTGCCAGCACGACAGGGGGAGACTATGGCTACACCTTC. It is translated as CASTTGGDYGYTF.

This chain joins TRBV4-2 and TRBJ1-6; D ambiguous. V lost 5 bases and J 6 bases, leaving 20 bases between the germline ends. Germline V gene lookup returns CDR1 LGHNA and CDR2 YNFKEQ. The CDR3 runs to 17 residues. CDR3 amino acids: CASSDNEEAQVNSPLHF. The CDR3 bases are TGTGCCAGCAGCGACAACGAGGAGGCACAAGTTAATTCACCCCTCCACTTT.

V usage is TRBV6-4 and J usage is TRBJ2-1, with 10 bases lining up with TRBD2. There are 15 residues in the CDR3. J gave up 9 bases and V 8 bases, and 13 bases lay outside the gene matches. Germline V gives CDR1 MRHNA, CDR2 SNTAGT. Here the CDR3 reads CASGPVAGGGSEQFF. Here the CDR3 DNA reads TGTGCCAGCGGCCCCGTAGCGGGAGGAGGTAGTGAGCAGTTCTTC.

This CDR3 reads CASSPTGGLTDTQYF. CDR3 bases: TGTGCCAGTAGTCCAACAGGGGGTCTAACAGATACGCAGTATTTT. V usage is TRBV19 and J usage is TRBJ2-3; TRBD1 agrees at 8 bases. This CDR3 has 15 residues. Germline loops: CDR1 LNHDA, CDR2 SQIVND (reference sequence). V shed 5 bases, J shed 3 bases, and the junction held 7 bases outside the gene matches.

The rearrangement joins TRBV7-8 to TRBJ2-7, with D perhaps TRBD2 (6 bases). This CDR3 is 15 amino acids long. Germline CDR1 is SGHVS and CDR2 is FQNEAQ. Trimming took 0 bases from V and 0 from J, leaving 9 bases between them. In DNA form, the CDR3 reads TGTGCCAGCAGCTTAGCGCGGGGCCTCTCCTACGAGCAGTACTTC. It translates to CASSLARGLSYEQYF. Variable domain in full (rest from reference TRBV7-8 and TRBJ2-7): GAGVSQSPRYKVAKRGQDVALRCDPISGHVSLFWYQQALGQGPEFLTYFQNEAQLDKSGLPSDRFFAERPEGSVSTLKIQRTQQEDSAVYLCASSLARGLSYEQYFGPGTRLTVT.

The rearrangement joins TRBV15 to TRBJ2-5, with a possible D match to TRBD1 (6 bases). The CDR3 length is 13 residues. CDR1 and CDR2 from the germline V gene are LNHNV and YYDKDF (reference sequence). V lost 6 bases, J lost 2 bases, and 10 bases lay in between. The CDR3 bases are TGTGCCACCAGTGACAGGTCTCAAGAGACCCAGTACTTC. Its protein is CATSDRSQETQYF.

CDR3 nucleotide sequence: TGTGCCAGCAACACGGACACGTCCTACGAGCAGTACTTC. Encoded protein: CASNTDTSYEQYF. V usage is TRBV2 and J usage is TRBJ2-7, with a tentative D call TRBD1 (5 bases). The V end was cut by 7 bases, the J end by 1 base, with 11 bases between. This CDR3 has 13 residues. Germline V gene lookup returns CDR1 SNHLY and CDR2 FYNNEI.

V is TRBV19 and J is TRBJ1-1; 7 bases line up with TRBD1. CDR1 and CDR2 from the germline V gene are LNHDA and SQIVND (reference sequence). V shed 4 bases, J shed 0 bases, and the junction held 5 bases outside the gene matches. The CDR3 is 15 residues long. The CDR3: CASSTWTGMNTEAFF. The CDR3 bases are TGTGCCAGTAGTACCTGGACAGGCATGAACACTGAAGCTTTCTTT.

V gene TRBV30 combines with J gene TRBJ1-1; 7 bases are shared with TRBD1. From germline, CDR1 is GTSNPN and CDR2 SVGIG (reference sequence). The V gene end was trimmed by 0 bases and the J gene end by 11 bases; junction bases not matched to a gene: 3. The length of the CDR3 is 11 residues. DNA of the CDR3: TGTGCCTGGAGTGTGACAGGGTGGGCTTTCTTT. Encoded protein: CAWSVTGWAFF. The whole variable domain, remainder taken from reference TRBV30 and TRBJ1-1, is SQTIHQWPATLVQPVGSPLSLECTVEGTSNPNLYWYRQAAGRGLQLLFYSVGIGQISSEVPQNLSASRPQDRQFILSSKKLLLSDSGFYLCAWSVTGWAFFGQGTRLTVV.

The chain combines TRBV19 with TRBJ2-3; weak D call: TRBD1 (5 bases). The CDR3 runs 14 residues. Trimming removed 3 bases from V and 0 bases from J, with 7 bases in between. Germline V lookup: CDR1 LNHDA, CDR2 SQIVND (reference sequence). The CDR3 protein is CASSMDTSTDTQYF. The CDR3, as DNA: TGTGCCAGTAGTATGGACACTAGCACAGATACGCAGTATTTT.

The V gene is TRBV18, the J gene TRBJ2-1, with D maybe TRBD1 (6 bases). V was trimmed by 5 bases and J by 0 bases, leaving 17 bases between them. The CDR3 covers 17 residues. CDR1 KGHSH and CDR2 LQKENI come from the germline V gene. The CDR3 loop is CASSAKPGQSSYNEQFF. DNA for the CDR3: TGTGCCAGCTCAGCGAAACCCGGACAGAGCTCCTACAATGAGCAGTTCTTC.

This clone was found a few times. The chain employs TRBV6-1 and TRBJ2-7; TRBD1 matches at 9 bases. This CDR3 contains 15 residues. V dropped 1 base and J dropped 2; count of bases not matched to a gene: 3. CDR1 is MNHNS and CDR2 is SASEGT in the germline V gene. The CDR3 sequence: CASSEGTGGPYEQYF. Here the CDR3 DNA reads TGTGCCAGCAGTGAAGGTACAGGGGGCCCCTACGAGCAGTACTTC.

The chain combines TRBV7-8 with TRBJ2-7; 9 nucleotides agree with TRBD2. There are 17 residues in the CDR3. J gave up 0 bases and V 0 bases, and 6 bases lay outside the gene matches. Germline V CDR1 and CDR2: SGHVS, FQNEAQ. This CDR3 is CASSLASGGLSSYEQYF. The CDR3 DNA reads TGTGCCAGCAGCTTAGCCAGCGGGGGGTTGAGCTCCTACGAGCAGTACTTC. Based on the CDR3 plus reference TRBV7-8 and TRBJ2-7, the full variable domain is GAGVSQSPRYKVAKRGQDVALRCDPISGHVSLFWYQQALGQGPEFLTYFQNEAQLDKSGLPSDRFFAERPEGSVSTLKIQRTQQEDSAVYLCASSLASGGLSSYEQYFGPGTRLTVT.

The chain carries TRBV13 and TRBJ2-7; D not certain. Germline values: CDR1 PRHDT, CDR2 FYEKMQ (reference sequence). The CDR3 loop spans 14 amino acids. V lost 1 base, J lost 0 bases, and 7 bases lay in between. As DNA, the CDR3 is TGTGCCAGCAGCTTAGTTAGTGCCTCCTACGAGCAGTACTTC. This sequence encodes CASSLVSASYEQYF.

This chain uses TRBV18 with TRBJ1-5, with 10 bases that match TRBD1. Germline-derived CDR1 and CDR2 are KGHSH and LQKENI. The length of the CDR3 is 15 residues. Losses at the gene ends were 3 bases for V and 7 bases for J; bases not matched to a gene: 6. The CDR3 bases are TGTGCCAGCTCACCGGGGACAGGGGTGGGACAGCCCCAGCATTTT. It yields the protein CASSPGTGVGQPQHF. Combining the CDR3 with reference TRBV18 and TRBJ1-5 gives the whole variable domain NAGVMQNPRHLVRRRGQEARLRCSPMKGHSHVYWYRQLPEEGLKFMVYLQKENIIDESGMPKERFSAEFPKEGPSILRIQQVVRGDSAAYFCASSPGTGVGQPQHFGDGTRLSIL.

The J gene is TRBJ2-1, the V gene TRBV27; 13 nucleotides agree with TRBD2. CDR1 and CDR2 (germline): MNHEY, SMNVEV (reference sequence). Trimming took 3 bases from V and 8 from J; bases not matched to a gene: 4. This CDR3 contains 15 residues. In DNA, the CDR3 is TGTGCCAGCAGTTTCCGGACTAGCGGGGGCCATGAGCAGTTCTTC. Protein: CASSFRTSGGHEQFF.

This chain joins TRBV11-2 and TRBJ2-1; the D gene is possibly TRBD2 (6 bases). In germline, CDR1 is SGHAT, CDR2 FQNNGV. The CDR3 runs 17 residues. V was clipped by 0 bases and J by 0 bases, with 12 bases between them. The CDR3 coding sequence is TGTGCCAGCAGCTTAGATTTGGGGGGAAGCTCCTACAATGAGCAGTTCTTC. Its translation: CASSLDLGGSSYNEQFF. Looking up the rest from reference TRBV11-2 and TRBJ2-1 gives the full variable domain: EAGVAQSPRYKIIEKRQSVAFWCNPISGHATLYWYQQILGQGPKLLIQFQNNGVVDDSQLPKDRFSAERLKGVDSTLKIQPAKLEDSAVYLCASSLDLGGSSYNEQFFGPGTRLTVL.

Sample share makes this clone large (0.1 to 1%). CDR3 nucleotide sequence: TGTGCCAGCAGCCATGGACAGGTCTATAGCAATCAGCCCCAGCATTTT. Protein sequence: CASSHGQVYSNQPQHF. The rearrangement links TRBV7-9 to TRBJ1-5, with 7 bases fitting TRBD1. Germline V gene lookup returns CDR1 SEHNR and CDR2 FQNEAQ (reference sequence). V was clipped by 5 bases and J by 0 bases; unmatched bases: 7. CDR3 length: 16 residues.

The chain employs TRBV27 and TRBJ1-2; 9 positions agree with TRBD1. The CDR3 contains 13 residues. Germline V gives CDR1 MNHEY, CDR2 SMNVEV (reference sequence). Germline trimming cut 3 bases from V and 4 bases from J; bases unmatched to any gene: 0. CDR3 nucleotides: TGTGCCAGCAGTTTGGGACAGGGCTATGGCTACACCTTC. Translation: CASSLGQGYGYTF.

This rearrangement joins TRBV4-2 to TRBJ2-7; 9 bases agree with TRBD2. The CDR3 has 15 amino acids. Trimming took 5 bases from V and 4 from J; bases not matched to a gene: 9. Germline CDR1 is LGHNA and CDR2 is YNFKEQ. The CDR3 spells CASSAHSSGMYEQYF. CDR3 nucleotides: TGTGCCAGCAGCGCCCACTCTAGCGGGATGTACGAGCAGTACTTC.